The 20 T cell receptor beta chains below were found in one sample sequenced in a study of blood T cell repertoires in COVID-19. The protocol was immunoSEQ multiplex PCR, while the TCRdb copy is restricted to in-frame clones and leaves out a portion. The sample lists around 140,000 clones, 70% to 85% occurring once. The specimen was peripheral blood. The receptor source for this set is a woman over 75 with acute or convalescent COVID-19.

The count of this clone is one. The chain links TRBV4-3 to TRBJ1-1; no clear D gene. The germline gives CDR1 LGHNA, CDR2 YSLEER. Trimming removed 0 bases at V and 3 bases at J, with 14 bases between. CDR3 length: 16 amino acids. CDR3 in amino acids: CASSQDQVSEDTEAFF. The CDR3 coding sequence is TGCGCCAGCAGCCAAGATCAGGTTTCGGAAGACACTGAAGCTTTCTTT.

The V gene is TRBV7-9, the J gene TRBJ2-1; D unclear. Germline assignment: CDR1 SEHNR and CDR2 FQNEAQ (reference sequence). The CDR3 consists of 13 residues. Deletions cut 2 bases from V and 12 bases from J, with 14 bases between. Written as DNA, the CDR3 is TGTGCCAGCAGCTTACCCGCGGCCTATGGGCAGTTCTTC. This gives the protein CASSLPAAYGQFF. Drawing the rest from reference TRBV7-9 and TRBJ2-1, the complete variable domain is DTGVSQNPRHKITKRGQNVTFRCDPISEHNRLYWYRQTLGQGPEFLTYFQNEAQLEKSRLLSDRFSAERPKGSFSTLEIQRTEQGDSAMYLCASSLPAAYGQFFGPGTRLTVL.

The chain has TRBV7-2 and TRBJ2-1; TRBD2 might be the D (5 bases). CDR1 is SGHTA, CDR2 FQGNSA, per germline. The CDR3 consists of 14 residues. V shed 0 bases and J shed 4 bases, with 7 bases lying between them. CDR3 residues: CASSLAQRYNEQFF. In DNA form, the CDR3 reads TGTGCCAGCAGCTTAGCCCAGCGGTACAATGAGCAGTTCTTC. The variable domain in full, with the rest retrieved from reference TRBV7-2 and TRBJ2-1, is GAGVSQSPSNKVTEKGKDVELRCDPISGHTALYWYRQSLGQGLEFLIYFQGNSAPDKSGLPSDRFSAERTGGSVSTLTIQRTQQEDSAVYLCASSLAQRYNEQFFGPGTRLTVL.

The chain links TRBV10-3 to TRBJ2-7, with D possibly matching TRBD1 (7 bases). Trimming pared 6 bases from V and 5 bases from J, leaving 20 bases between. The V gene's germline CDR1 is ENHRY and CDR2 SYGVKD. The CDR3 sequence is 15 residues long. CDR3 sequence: CAISDVAGGTDEQYF. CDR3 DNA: TGTGCCATCAGCGACGTGGCAGGGGGGACGGACGAGCAGTACTTC.

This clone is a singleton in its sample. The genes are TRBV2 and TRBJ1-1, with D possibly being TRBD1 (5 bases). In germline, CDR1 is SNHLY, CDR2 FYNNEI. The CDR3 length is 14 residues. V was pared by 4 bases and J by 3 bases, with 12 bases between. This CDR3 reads CASSGTGFYTEAFF. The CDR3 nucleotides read TGTGCCAGCAGTGGAACAGGATTCTACACTGAAGCTTTCTTT.

CDR3 residues: CASSVIADRLNAEAFF. As DNA, the CDR3 is TGTGCCAGCAGCGTGATCGCGGACAGGCTTAACGCTGAAGCTTTCTTT. The chain carries TRBV7-9 and TRBJ1-1; TRBD1 aligns across 7 bases. The trim removed 5 bases at V and 6 bases at J, leaving 15 bases unmatched. Looked up from germline, CDR1 is SEHNR and CDR2 is FQNEAQ (reference sequence). This CDR3 is 16 amino acids long.

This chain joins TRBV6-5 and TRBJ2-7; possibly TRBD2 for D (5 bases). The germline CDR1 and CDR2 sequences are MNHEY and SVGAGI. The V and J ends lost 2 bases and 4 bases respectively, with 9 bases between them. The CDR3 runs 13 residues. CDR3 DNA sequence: TGTGCCAGCAGTTACGGGAGTGAATACGAGCAGTACTTC. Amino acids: CASSYGSEYEQYF.

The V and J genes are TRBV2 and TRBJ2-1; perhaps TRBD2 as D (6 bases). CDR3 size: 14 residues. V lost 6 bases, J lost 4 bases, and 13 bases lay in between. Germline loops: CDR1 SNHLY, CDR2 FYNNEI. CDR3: CASREGSIYNEQFF. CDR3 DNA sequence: TGTGCCAGCAGGGAGGGGTCTATTTACAATGAGCAGTTCTTC.

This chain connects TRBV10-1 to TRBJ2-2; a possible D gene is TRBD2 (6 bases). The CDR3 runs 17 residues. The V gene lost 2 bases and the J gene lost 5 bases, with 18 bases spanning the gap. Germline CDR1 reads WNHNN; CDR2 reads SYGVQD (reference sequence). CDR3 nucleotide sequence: TGCGCCAGCAGTGAGGGTGGGCCGGGAGCAGGAACCGGGGAGCTGTTTTTT. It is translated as CASSEGGPGAGTGELFF.

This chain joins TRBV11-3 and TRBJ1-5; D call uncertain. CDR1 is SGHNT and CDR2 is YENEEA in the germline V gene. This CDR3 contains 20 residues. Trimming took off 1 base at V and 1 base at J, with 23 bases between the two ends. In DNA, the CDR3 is TGTGCCAGCAGCTTAGTATTGGGCAGGTGTATCCCCCGAAGCAATCAGCCCCAGCATTTT. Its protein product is CASSLVLGRCIPRSNQPQHF.

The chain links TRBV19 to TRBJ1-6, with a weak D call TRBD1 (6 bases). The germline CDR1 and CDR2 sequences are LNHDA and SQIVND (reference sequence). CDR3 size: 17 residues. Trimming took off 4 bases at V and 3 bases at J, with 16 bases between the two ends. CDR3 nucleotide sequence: TGTGCCAGTAGTACGAACCTCGGACAGAGCTATAATTCACCCCTCCACTTT. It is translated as CASSTNLGQSYNSPLHF.

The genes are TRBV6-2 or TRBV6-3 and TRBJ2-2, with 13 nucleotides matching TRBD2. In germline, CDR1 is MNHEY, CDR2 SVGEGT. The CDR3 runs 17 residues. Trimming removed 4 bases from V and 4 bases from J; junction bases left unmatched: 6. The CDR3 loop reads CASSSPGLAGSTGELFF. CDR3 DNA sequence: TGTGCCAGCAGTTCCCCGGGACTAGCGGGGAGCACCGGGGAGCTGTTTTTT.

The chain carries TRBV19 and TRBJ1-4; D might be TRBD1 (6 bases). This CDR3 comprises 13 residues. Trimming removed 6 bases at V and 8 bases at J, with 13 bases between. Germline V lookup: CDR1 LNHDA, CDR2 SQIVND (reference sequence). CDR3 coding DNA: TGTGCCAGTAGGATGACAGGTGCGGAAAAACTGTTTTTT. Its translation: CASRMTGAEKLFF.

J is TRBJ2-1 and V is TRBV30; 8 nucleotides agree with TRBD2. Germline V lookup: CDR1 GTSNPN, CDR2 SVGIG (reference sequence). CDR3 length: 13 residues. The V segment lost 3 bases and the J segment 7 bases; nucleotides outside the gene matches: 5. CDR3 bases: TGTGCCTGGAGCGGGGGGGCCGTGAATGAGCAGTTCTTC. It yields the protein CAWSGGAVNEQFF.

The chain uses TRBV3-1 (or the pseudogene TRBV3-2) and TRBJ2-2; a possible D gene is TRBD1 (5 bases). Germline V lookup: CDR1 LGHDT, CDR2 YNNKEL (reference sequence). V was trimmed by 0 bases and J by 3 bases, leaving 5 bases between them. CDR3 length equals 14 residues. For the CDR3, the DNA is TGTGCCAGCAGCCAAGACAGGGACACCGGGGAGCTGTTTTTT. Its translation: CASSQDRDTGELFF.

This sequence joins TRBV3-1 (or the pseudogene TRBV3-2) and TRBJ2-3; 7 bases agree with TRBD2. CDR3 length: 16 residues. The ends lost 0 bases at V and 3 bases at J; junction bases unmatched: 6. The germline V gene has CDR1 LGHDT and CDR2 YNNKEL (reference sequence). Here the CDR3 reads CASSQDGGEWTDTQYF. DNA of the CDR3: TGTGCCAGCAGCCAAGATGGGGGGGAGTGGACAGATACGCAGTATTTT.

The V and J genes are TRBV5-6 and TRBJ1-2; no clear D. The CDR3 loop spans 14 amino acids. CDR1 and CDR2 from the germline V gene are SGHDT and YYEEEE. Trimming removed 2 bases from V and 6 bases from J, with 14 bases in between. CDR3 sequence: CASSFSTGFNGYTF. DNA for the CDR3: TGTGCCAGCAGCTTCTCGACGGGTTTTAATGGCTACACCTTC.

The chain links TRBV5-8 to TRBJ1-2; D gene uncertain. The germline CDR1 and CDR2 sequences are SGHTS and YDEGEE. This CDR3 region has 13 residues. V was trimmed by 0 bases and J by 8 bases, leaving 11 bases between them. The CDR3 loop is CASSLEERSGYTF. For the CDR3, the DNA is TGTGCCAGCAGCTTGGAGGAGAGGTCGGGCTACACCTTC.

CDR3 in amino acids: CASSLRLAGGYTDTQYF. CDR3 sequence (DNA): TGTGCCAGCAGCTTGCGGCTAGCGGGGGGATACACAGATACGCAGTATTTT. The rearrangement uses TRBV5-6 and TRBJ2-3; TRBD2 agrees at 11 bases. Germline V gene lookup returns CDR1 SGHDT and CDR2 YYEEEE. V gave up 1 base and J gave up 2 bases; unmatched junction bases: 6. The CDR3 has 17 amino acids.

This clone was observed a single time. CDR3 nucleotides: TGTGCCAGCGGCCTTGGGGCAGGGGGCCCCAATCAGCCCCAGCATTTT. It yields the protein CASGLGAGGPNQPQHF. The chain is built from TRBV7-2 and TRBJ1-5, with 8 bases aligning to TRBD1. Germline assignment: CDR1 SGHTA and CDR2 FQGNSA. This CDR3 has 16 residues. The ends lost 8 bases at V and 3 bases at J; junction bases unmatched: 12.